What follows are 29 T cell receptor beta chains derived from one specimen sequenced in a study of OX40 agonist ivuxolimab in advanced cancers. Using immunoSEQ multiplex PCR, the repertoire was profiled, and TCRdb retains in-frame clones only, with some absent. The sample carries around 50,000 clones, about 88% recorded once. The specimen comprised CD4+ or CD8+ T cells sorted from blood, sampled in a trial of the OX40 agonist ivuxolimab. These receptors all come from an adult with an advanced solid tumor such as melanoma, head and neck, liver or kidney cancer.

The V and J genes are TRBV5-6 and TRBJ2-2; D is uncertain. The V end lost 2 bases, the J end lost 7 bases, and 12 bases lay between the germline ends. Per germline, CDR1 SGHDT and CDR2 YYEEEE. This CDR3 is built from 14 residues. The CDR3 loop is CASSFPEGIGELFF. The CDR3 bases are TGTGCCAGCAGCTTTCCTGAAGGAATCGGGGAGCTGTTTTTT.

The chain employs TRBV11-2 and TRBJ2-7, with TRBD2 matching 11 bases. This CDR3 spans 17 amino acids. The J segment lost 3 bases and the V segment lost 1 base, leaving 8 bases of the junction unmatched. The V gene's germline CDR1 is SGHAT and CDR2 FQNNGV. The CDR3 reads CASSLGVTSGTLYEQYF. The CDR3, as DNA: TGTGCCAGCAGCTTAGGTGTGACTAGCGGGACCCTCTACGAGCAGTACTTC.

The chain is built from TRBV5-1 and TRBJ1-5, with TRBD1 identical over 9 bases. Germline V gene data show CDR1 as SGHRS and CDR2 as YFSETQ. Trimming cost V 4 bases and J 5 bases; bases outside gene matches: 7. The CDR3 contains 15 residues. The CDR3 protein is CASSPTGGPYQPQHF. The CDR3, as DNA: TGCGCCAGCAGCCCGACAGGGGGGCCATATCAGCCCCAGCATTTT.

The chain recombines TRBV7-9 with TRBJ2-5; D is undetermined. This CDR3 region has 12 residues. Germline values: CDR1 SEHNR, CDR2 FQNEAQ (reference sequence). V was cut by 3 bases and J by 4 bases, with 6 bases left in between. The CDR3 DNA reads as TGTGCCAGCAGCTTCTGGACAGAGACCCAGTACTTC. It codes for CASSFWTETQYF.

The chain combines TRBV30 with TRBJ2-3; TRBD2 aligns across 7 bases. The CDR3 extends over 15 amino acids. J was trimmed by 1 base and V by 1 base; bases with no gene match: 5. CDR1 and CDR2 (germline): GTSNPN, SVGIG (reference sequence). CDR3 sequence: CAWSGEGRGTDTQYF. The CDR3 DNA follows: TGTGCCTGGAGTGGGGAGGGGCGGGGCACAGATACGCAGTATTTT.

The CDR3 DNA follows: TGTGCCAGCAGCTCCGGGCCCAATCAGCCCCAGCATTTT. Its translation: CASSSGPNQPQHF. The V gene is TRBV7-9, the J gene TRBJ1-5; unclear D gene. CDR1 and CDR2 (germline): SEHNR, FQNEAQ (reference sequence). The length of the CDR3 is 13 residues. Trimming took off 4 bases at V and 3 bases at J, with 7 bases between the two ends.

Worth noting for this clone: Other nucleotide sequences from this sample produce the same CDR3. V and J are TRBV9 and TRBJ2-3; D remains ambiguous. The germline V gene has CDR1 SGDLS and CDR2 YYNGEE. Trimming took 0 bases from V and 0 from J, leaving 11 bases between them. CDR3 size: 16 residues. CDR3 sequence reads: CASSVEGRASTDTQYF. CDR3 nucleotides: TGTGCCAGCAGCGTAGAAGGAAGGGCAAGCACAGATACGCAGTATTTT.

The chain is built from TRBV7-9 and TRBJ2-2; 11 bases match TRBD2. The CDR3 spans 16 residues. J lost 5 bases, V lost 5 bases, and 7 bases had no gene match. From germline, CDR1 is SEHNR and CDR2 FQNEAQ (reference sequence). The CDR3 DNA reads as TGTGCCAGCAGCCCGACTAGCGGGATGCGAACCGGGGAGCTGTTTTTT. This codes for CASSPTSGMRTGELFF.

J is TRBJ2-7 and V is TRBV6-6, with 10 bases aligning to TRBD2. The CDR3 runs to 15 residues. The germline gives CDR1 MNHNY, CDR2 SVGAGI (reference sequence). V lost 5 bases to trimming and J lost 2 bases; unmatched junction nucleotides: 6. The CDR3 sequence: CASSPPGLATYEQYF. The DNA of the CDR3 is TGTGCCAGCAGTCCCCCGGGACTAGCGACCTACGAGCAGTACTTC.

The CDR3 nucleotides are TGTGCCAGCTCCCACGCCGGGGGCGGGGAGCTGTTTTTT. Its protein is CASSHAGGGELFF. The J gene is TRBJ2-2, the V gene TRBV14; D is possibly TRBD2 (6 bases). Per germline, CDR1 SGHDN and CDR2 FVKESK. The CDR3 extends over 13 amino acids. V lost 8 bases to trimming and J lost 7 bases, with 14 bases between them.

As for this clone: Compared with germline, one end of the junction differs, possibly owing to a read error. V gene TRBV9 combines with J gene TRBJ1-1, with D hard to call. CDR1 is SGDLS, CDR2 YYNGEE, per germline. The CDR3 is made up of 15 amino acids. The CDR3 nucleotides are TGTGCCAGCAGCGAAGAGCCCTCGGGGAACGCTGAAGCTTTCTTT. Residues: CASSEEPSGNAEAFF.

The chain combines TRBV7-9 with TRBJ2-3; D is ambiguous. The germline gives CDR1 SEHNR, CDR2 FQNEAQ (reference sequence). The CDR3 runs to 13 residues. The germline V and J ends were trimmed by 6 bases and 7 bases, with 14 bases remaining between them. In DNA, the CDR3 is TGTGCCAGCAGTGAGCCGACATCAAATACGCAGTATTTT. Translation: CASSEPTSNTQYF. The full variable domain, rest sourced from reference TRBV7-9 and TRBJ2-3, is DTGVSQNPRHKITKRGQNVTFRCDPISEHNRLYWYRQTLGQGPEFLTYFQNEAQLEKSRLLSDRFSAERPKGSFSTLEIQRTEQGDSAMYLCASSEPTSNTQYFGPGTRLTVL.

V gene TRBV9 combines with J gene TRBJ2-3, with 9 nucleotides matching TRBD2. The trim removed 5 bases at V and 7 bases at J, leaving 11 bases unmatched. The CDR3 covers 15 residues. From germline, CDR1 is SGDLS and CDR2 YYNGEE. The CDR3 DNA sequence: TGTGCCAGCAGTGTTCCCGGGACTAGCAAAAATACGCAGTATTTT. It is translated as CASSVPGTSKNTQYF.

This chain links TRBV4-1 with TRBJ1-6; D remains unclear. The CDR3 contains 15 residues. CDR1 and CDR2 (germline): MGHRA, YSYEKL. V lost 0 bases and J 6 bases, leaving 9 bases between the germline ends. CDR3 sequence: CASSQESVFNSPLHF. The CDR3 bases are TGCGCCAGCAGCCAAGAATCAGTATTTAATTCACCCCTCCACTTT.

This chain links TRBV4-3 with TRBJ2-2; D uncertain. The V end lost 5 bases, the J end lost 5 bases, and 6 bases lay between the germline ends. Germline-derived CDR1 and CDR2 are LGHNA and YSLEER. This CDR3 region has 12 residues. DNA of the CDR3: TGCGCCAGCAGCACGTGGACCGGGGAGCTGTTTTTT. Encoded protein: CASSTWTGELFF.

The chain combines TRBV6-1 with TRBJ2-7, with D unresolved. V was clipped by 6 bases and J by 3 bases, with 12 bases between them. The germline V gene encodes CDR1 MNHNS and CDR2 SASEGT. The CDR3 is 13 amino acids. The CDR3 sequence is CASSHATGYEQYV. CDR3 coding DNA: TGTGCCAGCAGCCACGCCACCGGCTACGAGCAGTACGTC.

The chain couples TRBV27 to TRBJ2-1; D remains unclear. V dropped 3 bases and J dropped 5 bases, with 11 bases sitting between them. The germline CDR1 and CDR2 sequences are MNHEY and SMNVEV (reference sequence). The CDR3 has 14 residues. Here the CDR3 reads CASSFPGRNNEQFF. CDR3 sequence (DNA): TGTGCCAGCAGTTTTCCCGGGCGAAACAATGAGCAGTTCTTC.

The J gene is TRBJ1-2, the V gene TRBV4-2, with 7 bases lining up with TRBD1. The CDR3 consists of 16 residues. V lost 0 bases, J lost 3 bases, and 7 bases stayed unmatched. Germline V CDR1 and CDR2: LGHNA, YNFKEQ. The CDR3 spells CASSQDNQGGDYGYTF. The CDR3 bases are TGTGCCAGCAGCCAAGATAACCAGGGGGGAGACTATGGCTACACCTTC.

J is TRBJ2-1 and V is TRBV19; 7 bases are a match to TRBD2. The length of the CDR3 is 14 residues. In germline, CDR1 is LNHDA, CDR2 SQIVND (reference sequence). With V trimmed by 3 bases and J by 13 bases, 12 bases remained unmatched. CDR3 coding DNA: TGTGCCAGTAGTATGAGGGGACCCAAGCGGGGTCAGTTCTTC. It codes for CASSMRGPKRGQFF.

CDR3 sequence (DNA): TGTGCCAGCAGCGAACAGGGGGCATGGGAGACCCAGTACTTC. Amino acid sequence: CASSEQGAWETQYF. J is TRBJ2-5 and V is TRBV7-8; 9 nucleotides align to TRBD1. The CDR3 extends over 14 amino acids. Germline V gives CDR1 SGHVS, CDR2 FQNEAQ. Unmatched junction bases numbered 6, after V lost 5 bases and J lost 5 bases.

The CDR3 region is CASMGGEQYF. DNA of the CDR3: TGTGCCAGCATGGGCGGCGAGCAGTACTTC. The rearrangement uses TRBV28 and TRBJ2-5; no clear D gene. The end of the DNA fits TRBJ2-7 better, so the J call may be wrong. This CDR3 contains 10 residues. CDR1 and CDR2 (germline): MDHEN, SYDVKM.

This clone appeared a single time. The V call is TRBV19, the J call TRBJ2-2; D remains unclear. Germline lookup yields CDR1 LNHDA and CDR2 SQIVND (reference sequence). This CDR3 comprises 18 residues. V was trimmed by 4 bases and J by 1 base, leaving 19 bases between them. The CDR3 is CASSTLTPPAKNTGELFF. CDR3 nucleotide sequence: TGTGCCAGTAGTACCTTGACTCCACCGGCAAAGAACACCGGGGAGCTGTTTTTT. Full variable domain (rest looked up from reference TRBV19 and TRBJ2-2): DGGITQSPKYLFRKEGQNVTLSCEQNLNHDAMYWYRQDPGQGLRLIYYSQIVNDFQKGDIAEGYSVSREKKESFPLTVTSAQKNPTAFYLCASSTLTPPAKNTGELFFGEGSRLTVL.

J is TRBJ2-5 and V is TRBV9; either TRBD1 or TRBD2 may fit D (6 bases each). The V end was cut by 0 bases, the J end by 1 base, with 10 bases between. The CDR3 is 15 residues long. Germline loops: CDR1 SGDLS, CDR2 YYNGEE. CDR3 sequence (DNA): TGTGCCAGCAGCGTAGTCGAGGGGGGCCAAGAGACCCAGTACTTC. This sequence encodes CASSVVEGGQETQYF.

The chain has TRBV27 and TRBJ2-3; the match to TRBD2 covers 10 bases. Trimming removed 0 bases from V and 5 bases from J; junction bases left unmatched: 2. Germline CDR1 and CDR2: MNHEY and SMNVEV (reference sequence). This CDR3 spans 15 amino acids. The CDR3, as DNA: TGTGCCAGCAGTTTATCGAGGACTAGCGGAGATACGCAGTATTTT. Translating it yields CASSLSRTSGDTQYF.

The V gene is TRBV2, the J gene TRBJ2-1; D is ambiguous. Trimming left V 4 bases short and J 10 bases short, with 8 bases between. The CDR3 extends over 11 amino acids. Germline V lookup: CDR1 SNHLY, CDR2 FYNNEI. CDR3 sequence: CASSGSKEQFF. CDR3 DNA sequence: TGTGCCAGCAGTGGTAGCAAAGAGCAGTTCTTC.

This clone was picked up a small number of times. The genes are TRBV30 and TRBJ2-2, with D uncertain. The CDR3 is made up of 13 amino acids. Trimming took off 1 base at V and 2 bases at J, with 5 bases between the two ends. Germline CDR1 reads GTSNPN; CDR2 reads SVGIG (reference sequence). CDR3: CAWSDYNTGELFF. The CDR3 coding sequence is TGTGCCTGGAGTGACTATAACACCGGGGAGCTGTTTTTT.

The J gene is TRBJ2-1, the V gene TRBV4-1, with D unclear. Trimming took 0 bases from V and 0 from J, leaving 18 bases between them. The CDR3 totals 19 residues. CDR1 MGHRA and CDR2 YSYEKL come from the germline V gene. The CDR3 nucleotides read TGCGCCAGCAGCCAAGATTCGCCCGGTCTCCCCCTCTCCTACAATGAGCAGTTCTTC. Its translation is CASSQDSPGLPLSYNEQFF.

This chain links TRBV29-1 with TRBJ1-2, with D unclear. CDR3 length equals 13 residues. The germline V gene encodes CDR1 SQVTM and CDR2 ANQGSEA. V lost 2 bases, J lost 6 bases, and 13 bases lay in between. CDR3 nucleotide sequence: TGCAGCGTTGAACTGGTAAGGACGAATGGCTACACCTTC. Protein product: CSVELVRTNGYTF.

CDR3 residues: CASSFQGSSEQYV. The DNA of the CDR3 is TGTGCCAGCAGCTTTCAGGGGAGCTCCGAGCAGTACGTC. V is TRBV11-1 and J is TRBJ2-7, with TRBD1 as a possible D gene (6 bases). The CDR3 extends over 13 amino acids. CDR1 and CDR2 (germline): SGHAT, FQDESV (reference sequence). Trimming cost V 3 bases and J 6 bases, with 12 bases left between them.